The following is a T cell receptor beta chain sequence with its context. Its cognate antigen is unknown. These data are taken from a study of cytomegalovirus exposure and HLA in healthy donors. Germline V gene sequence: CDR1 MDHEN, CDR2 SYDVKM. This CDR3 contains 15 residues. V lost 6 bases, J lost 4 bases, and 11 bases stayed unmatched. It was with 60 Vbeta and 13 Jbeta primers that the PCR ran. TCRdb's table, derived via immunoSEQ multiplex PCR, lists solely in-frame clones and lacks some. The table lists some 130,000 clones. Study results and caveats: In a later analysis, TCR beta V- and J-gene trimming was associated with a missense DCLRE1C variant. A later analysis reportedly identified an Asian-associated ancestry cluster as carrying fewer N-insertions than the 666-donor mean.

This TCR was recovered from a man younger than 30 in good health and CMV-seronegative. What was sequenced was PBMCs. The chain combines TRBV28 with TRBJ1-2, with 7 bases matching TRBD1. In nucleotides, the CDR3 is TGTGCCAGCAGGAAACCTGACAGGGTGGGCTATGGCTACACCTTC. Its translation is CASRKPDRVGYGYTF.